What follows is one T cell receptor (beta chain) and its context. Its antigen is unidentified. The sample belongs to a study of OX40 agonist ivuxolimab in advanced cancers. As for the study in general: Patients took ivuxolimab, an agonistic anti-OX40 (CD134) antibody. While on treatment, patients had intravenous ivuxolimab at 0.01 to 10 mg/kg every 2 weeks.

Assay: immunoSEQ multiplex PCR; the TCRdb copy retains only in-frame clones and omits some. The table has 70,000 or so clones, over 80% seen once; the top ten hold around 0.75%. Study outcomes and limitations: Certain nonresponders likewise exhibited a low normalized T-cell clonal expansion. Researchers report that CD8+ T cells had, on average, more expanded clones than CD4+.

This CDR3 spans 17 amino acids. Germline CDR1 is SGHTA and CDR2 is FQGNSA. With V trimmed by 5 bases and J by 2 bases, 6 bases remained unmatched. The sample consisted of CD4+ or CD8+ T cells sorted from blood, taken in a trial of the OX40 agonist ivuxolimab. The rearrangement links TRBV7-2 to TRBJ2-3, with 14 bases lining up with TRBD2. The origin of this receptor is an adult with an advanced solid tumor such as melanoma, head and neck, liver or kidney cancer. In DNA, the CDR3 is TGTGCCAGCAGCACCGGACTAGCGGGGGGTCTCACAGATACGCAGTATTTT. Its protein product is CASSTGLAGGLTDTQYF.